The source of this TCR beta chain is a study of blood T cell repertoires in COVID-19. Study context: Material from acute and convalescent COVID-19 was sourced from the United States, Italy and Spain.

Germline CDR1 is SGHRS and CDR2 is YFSETQ. The CDR3 runs 13 residues. V lost 0 bases and J 5 bases, leaving 9 bases between the germline ends. Method: immunoSEQ multiplex PCR; TCRdb's copy keeps in-frame clones and lacks some. Of 200,000 to 300,000 clones listed, about nine tenths are singletons. This chain joins TRBV5-1 and TRBJ2-7; D is perhaps TRBD1 (6 bases). This clonotype originated in a man between 40 and 49 years old who had recovered from COVID-19. The sequenced sample consisted of PBMCs or T cells enriched from blood (not recorded which). CDR3 loop: CASSLAGVNEQYF. CDR3 nucleotide sequence: TGCGCCAGCAGCTTGGCAGGGGTAAACGAGCAGTACTTC. The full variable domain, with the rest looked up from reference TRBV5-1 and TRBJ2-7, is KAGVTQTPRYLIKTRGQQVTLSCSPISGHRSVSWYQQTPGQGLQFLFEYFSETQRNKGNFPGRFSGRQFSNSRSEMNVSTLELGDSALYLCASSLAGVNEQYFGPGTRLTVT.